This T cell receptor beta chain is from a study of CD8+ T cells in alopecia areata. Whole-study context: Twice daily, treated patients received 5 to 10 mg of oral tofacitinib. Affected scalp percentage determined the severity score of treated patients. Whole-study results and caveats: Against the mouse data, patients shared TCRs less clearly, possibly for HLA reasons.

Treatment in this sample: oral pan-JAK inhibitor, 5-10 mg twice daily. Peripheral blood and lesional scalp punch biopsies were taken from alopecia areata patients. This clone came up a few times. As yet, its antigen is unknown. Reverse transcribed after extraction, RNA yielded cDNA as the sequencing template. This table comes from immunoSEQ multiplex PCR, and its TCRdb copy is limited to in-frame clones, with some not included. The data hold fewer than 250,000 clones, with over 40% observed a single time. The sequence came from a human donor with alopecia areata. The sequencing used CD4+ T cells sorted from blood, collected at roughly week 36, from a patient treated with tofacitinib.

The DNA of the CDR3 is TGCAGTGCTAGTCCCTACGAGCAGTACTTC. Protein: CSASPYEQYF. The chain uses TRBV20-1 and TRBJ2-7; D gene unclear. The CDR3 covers 10 residues. V was shortened by 3 bases and J by 2 bases, with 2 bases between the two germline ends. The V gene's germline CDR1 is DFQATT and CDR2 SNEGSKA (reference sequence).